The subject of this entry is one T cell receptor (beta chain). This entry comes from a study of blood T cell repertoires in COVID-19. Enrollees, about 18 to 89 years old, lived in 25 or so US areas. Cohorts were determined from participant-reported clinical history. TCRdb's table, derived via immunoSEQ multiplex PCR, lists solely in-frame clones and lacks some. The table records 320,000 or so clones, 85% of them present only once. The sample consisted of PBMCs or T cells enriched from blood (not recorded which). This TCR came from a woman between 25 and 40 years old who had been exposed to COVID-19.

CDR3: CASSLRGFTYNEQFF. The DNA for the CDR3 is TGTGCCAGCAGCTTGAGAGGGTTTACCTACAATGAGCAGTTCTTC. The chain is built from TRBV5-4 and TRBJ2-1; a possible D gene is TRBD2 (5 bases). The CDR3 contains 15 residues. CDR1 is SGHNT and CDR2 is YYREEE in the germline V gene (reference sequence). Trimming shortened V by 1 base and J by 2 bases, and 10 bases separated the two germline ends.